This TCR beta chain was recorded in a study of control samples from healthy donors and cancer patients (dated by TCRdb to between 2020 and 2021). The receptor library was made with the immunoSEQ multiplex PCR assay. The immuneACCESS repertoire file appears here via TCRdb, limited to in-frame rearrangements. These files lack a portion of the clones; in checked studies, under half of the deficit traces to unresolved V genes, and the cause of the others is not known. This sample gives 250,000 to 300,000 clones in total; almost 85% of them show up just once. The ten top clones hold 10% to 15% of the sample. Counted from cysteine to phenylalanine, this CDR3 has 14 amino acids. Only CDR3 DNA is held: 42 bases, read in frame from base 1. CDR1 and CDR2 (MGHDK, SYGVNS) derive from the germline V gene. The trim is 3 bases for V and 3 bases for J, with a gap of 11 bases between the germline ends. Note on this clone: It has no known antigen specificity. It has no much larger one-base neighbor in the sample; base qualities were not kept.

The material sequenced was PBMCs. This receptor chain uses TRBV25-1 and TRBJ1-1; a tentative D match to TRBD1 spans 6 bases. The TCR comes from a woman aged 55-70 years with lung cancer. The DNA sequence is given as TGTGCCAGCAGTGAGACAGGACGCTACACTGAAGCTTTCTTT. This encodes CASSETGRYTEAFF. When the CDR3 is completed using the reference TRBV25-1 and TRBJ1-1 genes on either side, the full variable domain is EADIYQTPRYLVIGTGKKITLECSQTMGHDKMYWYQQDPGMELHLIHYSYGVNSTEKGDLSSESTVSRIRTEHFPLTLESARPSHTSQYLCASSETGRYTEAFFGQGTRLTVV.